The present T cell receptor (beta chain) was sequenced within a study of response to subunit inactivated influenza vaccine. Overall study findings and caveats: A suggestion made by the authors is that each seasonal influenza vaccination recruits few new T cells.

This clonotype was observed a few times. Its antigen is unidentified. Using its own MiXCR run on the RT-PCR reads, TCRdb lists one record per CDR3 protein. The data hold 250,000 to 350,000 distinct CDR3 sequences, with roughly 22% observed a single time. V was cut by 5 bases and J by 7 bases, with 8 bases left in between. Germline V gene sequence: CDR1 LGHDT, CDR2 YNNKEL (reference sequence). The length of the CDR3 is 11 residues. The genes are TRBV3-1 and TRBJ1-1, with a tentative D call TRBD1 (5 bases). The sample consisted of PBMCs from blood, taken less than 22 months after vaccination. The sequence came from a man aged 45 to 75 who received an inactivated influenza vaccine. CDR3 DNA: TGTGCCAGCAGCAGACAGCATGAAGCTTTCTTT. Translating it yields CASSRQHEAFF.